This TCR beta chain was identified in a study of blood T cell repertoires in COVID-19. Study context: Whether acute or convalescent, the COVID-19 samples came from the United States, Italy and Spain. The cDNA or gDNA used as material had been derived from T cells, B-cell-depleted T cells, or PBMCs.

CDR3 length equals 16 residues. Germline CDR1 reads GTSNPN; CDR2 reads SVGIG (reference sequence). V was clipped by 7 bases and J by 13 bases; unmatched bases: 18. The method was immunoSEQ multiplex PCR; TCRdb's version includes in-frame clones alone and lacks a portion of them. The sample includes fewer than 200,000 clones, around 83% of them seen just once. There are a few counts of this clone. The receptor was derived from a woman aged 70-85 years with COVID-19, enrolled during active disease. Sample: peripheral blood. The chain employs TRBV30 and TRBJ1-6, with 11 bases matching TRBD1. In DNA, the CDR3 is TGTGCCTCTAGTACGGACAGGGGGCTTTGGATTAGTCCCCTCCACTTT. The encoded protein is CASSTDRGLWISPLHF.